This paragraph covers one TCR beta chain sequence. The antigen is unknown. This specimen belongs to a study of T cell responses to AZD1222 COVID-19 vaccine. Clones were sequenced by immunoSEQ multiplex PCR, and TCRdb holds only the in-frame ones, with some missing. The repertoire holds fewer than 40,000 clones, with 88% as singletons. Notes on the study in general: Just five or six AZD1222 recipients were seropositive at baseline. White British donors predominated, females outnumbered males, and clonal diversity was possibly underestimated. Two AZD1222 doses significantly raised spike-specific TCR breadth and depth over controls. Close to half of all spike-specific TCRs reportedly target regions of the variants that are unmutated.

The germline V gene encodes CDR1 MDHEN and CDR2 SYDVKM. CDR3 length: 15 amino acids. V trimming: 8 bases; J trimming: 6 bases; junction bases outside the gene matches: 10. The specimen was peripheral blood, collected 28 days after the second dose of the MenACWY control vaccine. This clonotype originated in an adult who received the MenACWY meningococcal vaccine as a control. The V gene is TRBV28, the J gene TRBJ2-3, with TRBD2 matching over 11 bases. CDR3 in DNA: TGTGCCAGCCGCCCTTTAGCGGGAGGGCCGGATACGCAGTATTTT. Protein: CASRPLAGGPDTQYF.